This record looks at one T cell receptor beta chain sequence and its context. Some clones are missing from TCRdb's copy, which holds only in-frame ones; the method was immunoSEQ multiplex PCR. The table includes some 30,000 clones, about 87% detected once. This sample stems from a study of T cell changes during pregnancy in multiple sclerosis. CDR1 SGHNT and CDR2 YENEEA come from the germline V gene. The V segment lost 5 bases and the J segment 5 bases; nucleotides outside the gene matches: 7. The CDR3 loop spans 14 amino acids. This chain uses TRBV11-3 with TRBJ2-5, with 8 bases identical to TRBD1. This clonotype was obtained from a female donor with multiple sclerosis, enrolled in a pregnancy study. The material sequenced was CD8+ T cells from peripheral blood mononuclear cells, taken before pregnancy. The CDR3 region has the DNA TGTGCCAGCAGCCTCCCGACAGGGGTCGAGACCCAGTACTTC. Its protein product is CASSLPTGVETQYF. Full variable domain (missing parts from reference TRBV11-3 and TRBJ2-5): EAGVVQSPRYKIIEKKQPVAFWCNPISGHNTLYWYLQNLGQGPELLIRYENEEAVDDSQLPKDRFSAERLKGVDSTLKIQPAELGDSAVYLCASSLPTGVETQYFGPGTRLLVL.